The sequence of this TCR beta chain was determined in a study of blood T cell repertoires in COVID-19. The V and J ends lost 3 bases and 6 bases, in that order; junction bases with no gene match: 5. The CDR3 runs to 13 residues. CDR1 SGHTA and CDR2 FQGNSA come from the germline V gene. Sequencing used immunoSEQ multiplex PCR; TCRdb keeps in-frame clones, though not all of them. In the table there are roughly 80,000 clones, about nine tenths of which are singletons. The TCR sequence derives from a woman aged 45 to 65 in a cohort sampled during active COVID-19. J is TRBJ2-7 and V is TRBV7-2; 7 positions agree with TRBD1. The sample comprised peripheral blood. CDR3 loop: CASSFYRGREQYF. CDR3 DNA sequence: TGTGCCAGCAGCTTTTACAGGGGTCGCGAGCAGTACTTC. Drawing the rest from reference TRBV7-2 and TRBJ2-7, the complete variable domain is GAGVSQSPSNKVTEKGKDVELRCDPISGHTALYWYRQSLGQGLEFLIYFQGNSAPDKSGLPSDRFSAERTGGSVSTLTIQRTQQEDSAVYLCASSFYRGREQYFGPGTRLTVT.